This T cell receptor (beta chain) stems from a study of CD8 T cells in Susac syndrome. About 0.5 to 1 ug RNA was reverse transcribed with random hexamers. Amplification of TCR beta CDR3 by immunoSEQ multiplex PCR spanned 54 Vbeta and 13 Jbeta. One entry per CDR3 protein, called by TCRdb with MiXCR from the immunoSEQ multiplex PCR reads. The table lists just over 150,000 distinct CDR3 sequences, roughly 94% of them singletons. The V gene lost 4 bases and the J gene lost 0 bases, with 16 bases spanning the gap. This CDR3 has 15 residues. The germline V gene encodes CDR1 SQVTM and CDR2 ANQGSEA. Sequencing of TCR beta, carried out with a high-throughput approach, was applied to CD8+ and CD4+ T cells from the blood. A single count supports this clonotype.

The genes are TRBV29-1 and TRBJ2-7; either TRBD1 or TRBD2 may fit D (5 bases each). The receptor comes from a human donor with multiple sclerosis. The specimen sequenced was CD8+ T cells from PBMCs. CDR3 in amino acids: CSVVSSGTSSYEQYF. CDR3 bases: TGCAGCGTTGTTTCATCTGGGACCAGCTCCTACGAGCAGTACTTC.